A selection of T cell receptor beta chains follows, all from one sample in a study of shared clonotypes between healthy human individuals. Assay: immunoSEQ multiplex PCR; the TCRdb copy retains only in-frame clones and omits some. The sample consists of fewer than 550,000 clones, 75% to 80% of them appearing once. Sequencing was carried out using PBMCs. The receptors stem from a woman in her thirties or forties in good health. Some clones in this sample may be carry-over from other donors' samples. CDR3s include the opening cysteine and the closing phenylalanine or tryptophan. The order of the fields is J gene, clone size, D gene, V gene, CDR3 DNA, CDR3 protein. The D gene is left open where the match is weak. Clone size is shown for a subset of rows, as once, few, many or a class of expanded clone.

J: TRBJ1-5; size: .; D: TRBD1; V: TRBV28; DNA: TGTGCCAGCAGGGGACAGGGAAATCAGCCCCAGCATTTT; CDR3: CASRGQGNQPQHF
J: TRBJ2-7; size: .; D: TRBD2; V: TRBV7-9; DNA: TGTGCCAGCAGCCTGATTGGGACTAGCACCTACGAGCAGTACTTC; CDR3: CASSLIGTSTYEQYF
J: TRBJ1-2; size: once; D: .; V: TRBV7-8; DNA: TGTGCCAGCAGCTTGGACGGGAGGGCCATCTATGGCTACACCTTC; CDR3: CASSLDGRAIYGYTF
J: TRBJ2-1; size: .; D: .; V: TRBV11-3; DNA: TGTGCCAGCAGCCGGACGGATGAGCAGTTCTTC; CDR3: CASSRTDEQFF
J: TRBJ1-1; size: .; D: TRBD1; V: TRBV19; DNA: TGTGCCAGTAGTATACCGCCGACAGGGCGGTACACTGAAGCTTTCTTT; CDR3: CASSIPPTGRYTEAFF
J: TRBJ2-1; size: few; D: TRBD2; V: TRBV9; DNA: TGTGCCAGCAGCGTAGGTGAGACTAGCCCCACGCGGCGGCAGTTCTTC; CDR3: CASSVGETSPTRRQFF
J: TRBJ2-5; size: .; D: .; V: TRBV11-3; DNA: TGTGCCAGCAGCTCGGACCTTAAAGAGACCCAGTACTTC; CDR3: CASSSDLKETQYF
J: TRBJ1-6; size: .; D: .; V: TRBV9; DNA: TGTGCCAGCAGCGTAGAGGTCTTCAATTCACCCCTCCACTTT; CDR3: CASSVEVFNSPLHF
J: TRBJ2-7; size: .; D: .; V: TRBV5-1; DNA: TGCGCCAGCACCCTTGGAGTGGGACACTCTCCCTCGGAGCAGTACTTC; CDR3: CASTLGVGHSPSEQYF
J: TRBJ2-3; size: .; D: .; V: TRBV4-1; DNA: TGCGCCAGCAGCCAAGATACGAGGCGCACAGATACGCAGTATTTT; CDR3: CASSQDTRRTDTQYF
J: TRBJ2-7; size: .; D: .; V: TRBV2; DNA: TGTGCCAGCAGTGATCAGGGTTTGGTATACGAGCAGTACTTC; CDR3: CASSDQGLVYEQYF
J: TRBJ2-7; size: many; D: .; V: TRBV2; DNA: TGTGCCAGCAGGCAAATAGGGGGGAGCAACTCCTACGAGCAGTACTTC; CDR3: CASRQIGGSNSYEQYF
J: TRBJ2-7; size: .; D: .; V: TRBV7-3; DNA: TGTGCCAGCAGCCGTGAGGGGGGAGGCCCCTACGAGCAGTACTTC; CDR3: CASSREGGGPYEQYF
J: TRBJ2-7; size: once; D: .; V: TRBV14; DNA: TGTGCCAGCAGCCAAGTCTTCCGACAGGCGGCCCACGAGCAGTACTTC; CDR3: CASSQVFRQAAHEQYF
J: TRBJ2-1; size: .; D: .; V: TRBV4-1; DNA: TGCGCCAGCAGCCATCTCGGGGAGTCTTCGGAGCAGTTCTTC; CDR3: CASSHLGESSEQFF
J: TRBJ2-5; size: .; D: .; V: TRBV6-1; DNA: TGTGCCAGCAGTCTAGGACTACAAGAGACCCAGTACTTC; CDR3: CASSLGLQETQYF
J: TRBJ2-1; size: .; D: TRBD2; V: TRBV5-1; DNA: TGCGCCAGCAGCGCCGGACTAGGGAGCAGGGAAACGTGGTTCTTC; CDR3: CASSAGLGSRETWFF
J: TRBJ1-5; size: .; D: .; V: TRBV2; DNA: TGTGCCAGCAGGGGACTCCAGGGTTACAATCAGCCCCAGCATTTT; CDR3: CASRGLQGYNQPQHF
J: TRBJ1-2; size: once; D: .; V: TRBV7-2; DNA: TGTGCCAGCAGCTTGGCCCCCGGGGCGACATCGGGTGGCTACACCTTC; CDR3: CASSLAPGATSGGYTF
J: TRBJ1-4; size: few; D: .; V: TRBV2; DNA: TGTGCCAGCAGTTTAGACACTCCGCCTGAAAAACTGTTTTTT; CDR3: CASSLDTPPEKLFF
J: TRBJ2-7; size: .; D: .; V: TRBV14; DNA: TGTGCCAGCAGCCAGCAGAGCGGTTCCTACGAGCAGTACTTC; CDR3: CASSQQSGSYEQYF
J: TRBJ1-5; size: .; D: .; V: TRBV23-1; DNA: TGCGCCAGCAGTCAATCGAGGGTTAGGCAGCCCCAGCATTTT; CDR3: CASSQSRVRQPQHF
J: TRBJ2-3; size: .; D: TRBD2; V: TRBV7-6; DNA: TGTGCCAGCAGCCGGAAACAAGTTCTAGCGGCGGATACGCAGTATTTT; CDR3: CASSRKQVLAADTQYF
J: TRBJ2-7; size: .; D: .; V: TRBV19; DNA: TGTGCCAGTAGTCCAACAAGGGGCGAGCAGTACTTC; CDR3: CASSPTRGEQYF
J: TRBJ2-7; size: .; D: .; V: TRBV28; DNA: TGTGCCAGCGGAACGCCGGGACTTCACTCCTACGAGCAGTACTTC; CDR3: CASGTPGLHSYEQYF
J: TRBJ2-7; size: .; D: TRBD2; V: TRBV10-2; DNA: TGCGCCAGCAGCCTAGCGGGAGGGAGGGGAAGCGAGCAGTACTTC; CDR3: CASSLAGGRGSEQYF
J: TRBJ2-3; size: .; D: .; V: TRBV5-4; DNA: TGTGCCAGCAGCTTGGGGATAGGCACAGATACGCAGTATTTT; CDR3: CASSLGIGTDTQYF
J: TRBJ2-3; size: .; D: .; V: TRBV7-8; DNA: TGTGCCAGCAGCTTAATCTCAAATACGCAGTATTTT; CDR3: CASSLISNTQYF
J: TRBJ1-1; size: .; D: .; V: TRBV2; DNA: TGTGCCAGCAGTGAAGCCAGGGCCACTGAAGCTTTCTTT; CDR3: CASSEARATEAFF
J: TRBJ2-7; size: .; D: TRBD1; V: TRBV7-9; DNA: TGTGCCAGCAGCCGCGGGACAGGGCTAGCCTACGAGCAGTACTTC; CDR3: CASSRGTGLAYEQYF
J: TRBJ2-7; size: .; D: TRBD2; V: TRBV5-5; DNA: TGTGCCAGCAGCGTGACTAGCGGAAGCTCCTACGAGCAGTACTTC; CDR3: CASSVTSGSSYEQYF
J: TRBJ2-3; size: .; D: TRBD2; V: TRBV7-2; DNA: TGTGCCAGCAGCTTAGAAGTGGGACTAGGAACAGATACGCAGTATTTT; CDR3: CASSLEVGLGTDTQYF
J: TRBJ2-1; size: .; D: TRBD2; V: TRBV6-6; DNA: TGTGCCAGCAGTCAAACTAGCGGGAGGTTTAATGAGCAGTTCTTC; CDR3: CASSQTSGRFNEQFF
J: TRBJ1-2; size: .; D: .; V: TRBV20-1; DNA: TGCAGTGCTAGAGGGGCCTATGGCTACACCTTC; CDR3: CSARGAYGYTF
J: TRBJ2-7; size: .; D: .; V: TRBV4-1; DNA: TGCGCCAGTAGCCAAGACTTTCCCAGGGTCTCCGAGCAGTACTTC; CDR3: CASSQDFPRVSEQYF
J: TRBJ2-7; size: many; D: TRBD1; V: TRBV4-3; DNA: TGCGCCAGCAGCCTTATGGCCGGGACAGGGGGCGCAGAGTCCTACGAGCAGTACTTC; CDR3: CASSLMAGTGGAESYEQYF
J: TRBJ2-1; size: .; D: TRBD2; V: TRBV5-1; DNA: TGCGCCAGCAGCTCGGGGACTATCCTCAATGAGCAGTTCTTC; CDR3: CASSSGTILNEQFF
J: TRBJ2-1; size: .; D: .; V: TRBV28; DNA: TGTGCCAGCAGTACTCTTGGGGGGCTTGAGCAGTTCTTC; CDR3: CASSTLGGLEQFF
J: TRBJ1-3; size: .; D: TRBD1; V: TRBV7-2; DNA: TGTGCCAGCAGCTTAACCGGGACAGGGGGCTCCATTGGAAACACCATATATTTT; CDR3: CASSLTGTGGSIGNTIYF
J: TRBJ1-6; size: .; D: .; V: TRBV30; DNA: TGTGCCTGGAGTGTAGGAGGTGGGAGCTCCTATAATTCACCCCTCCACTTT; CDR3: CAWSVGGGSSYNSPLHF
J: TRBJ1-1; size: .; D: .; V: TRBV2; DNA: TGTGCCAGCAGTGAAAGGGGCACCCCGGGCACTGAAGCTTTCTTT; CDR3: CASSERGTPGTEAFF
J: TRBJ2-1; size: .; D: .; V: TRBV10-2; DNA: TGCGCCAGCAGTGAGTCTTACAATGAGCAGTTCTTC; CDR3: CASSESYNEQFF
J: TRBJ1-3; size: .; D: .; V: TRBV30; DNA: TGTGCCTGGAGTGACCCTGGACCCGAGGCAGGAAACACCATATATTTT; CDR3: CAWSDPGPEAGNTIYF
J: TRBJ2-1; size: .; D: .; V: TRBV9; DNA: TGTGCCAGCAGCGTAGTGTGGCAGGGGGAGGGTGAGCAGTTCTTC; CDR3: CASSVVWQGEGEQFF